This T cell receptor beta chain was retrieved from a study of T cell repertoires in cytomegalovirus infection. About the study: The public TCR beta signatures pointed to both CMV infection and matching HLA type. Study conclusions and caveats: The ex vivo response was dominated by HLA-C-restricted CMV-specific TCR beta clonotypes. Of the TCR beta families, the public ones yielded a cumulative frequency that identified carriers of CMV plus the relevant HLA.

This clonotype came up many times. Antigen specificity is unknown. TCRdb used MiXCR to reprocess the reads, holding one entry per CDR3 protein. The sample has around 530,000 distinct CDR3 sequences; about 15% are singletons. Germline-derived CDR1 and CDR2 are SEHNR and FQNEAQ (reference sequence). V shed 4 bases and J 10 bases; nucleotides not matched to a gene: 8. The CDR3 runs to 15 residues. V is TRBV7-9 and J is TRBJ2-1, with 12 bases aligning to TRBD2. Sequencing used CD8+ T cells from PBMCs. The sequence derives from a human donor in good health (CMV status not recorded). Some clones in this sample may be carry-over from other donors' samples. CDR3 DNA: TGTGCCAGCAGCTCCGGGACTAGCGGGTACGAGGAGCAGTTCTTC. Its translation is CASSSGTSGYEEQFF.